The 26 T cell receptor beta chains listed next were all sequenced from one sample in a study of graft-versus-host responses after intestinal transplantation. These receptors' targets are unknown. The protocol was immunoSEQ multiplex PCR, while the TCRdb copy is restricted to in-frame clones and leaves out a portion. The table records roughly 70,000 clones, approximately 84% of them present only once. The input for sequencing was unstimulated CD4+ T cells sorted from spleen or lymph node cells, taken before transplant. These receptors were collected from a human donor who was the organ donor for an intestinal transplant.

The CDR3 region has the DNA TGTGCCAGCAGCCAAGAGACAGGGTTTCAGCCCCAGCATTTT. Translation gives CASSQETGFQPQHF. The chain carries TRBV4-2 and TRBJ1-5; TRBD1 agrees at 7 bases. The CDR3 has 14 residues. The ends lost 0 bases at V and 6 bases at J; junction bases unmatched: 2. In germline, CDR1 is LGHNA, CDR2 YNFKEQ.

This clone was recorded once. V gene TRBV2 combines with J gene TRBJ2-6; 9 nucleotides line up with TRBD1. Germline V gives CDR1 SNHLY, CDR2 FYNNEI. The CDR3 runs 16 residues. V dropped 8 bases and J dropped 4; count of bases not matched to a gene: 9. In nucleotides, the CDR3 is TGTGCCAGCTTCCCACAGGGGGCGACCGGGGCCAACGTCCTGACTTTC. Translation gives CASFPQGATGANVLTF.

V is TRBV11-2 and J is TRBJ2-5, with a tentative D call TRBD2 (6 bases). The germline gives CDR1 SGHAT, CDR2 FQNNGV. The V end lost 3 bases, the J end lost 5 bases, and 13 bases lay between the germline ends. This CDR3 spans 14 amino acids. CDR3 residues: CASSLLTGRETQYF. In DNA form, the CDR3 reads TGTGCCAGCAGCTTGCTTACGGGGAGGGAGACCCAGTACTTC.

The chain links TRBV11-2 to TRBJ1-3; D not certain. Germline V gives CDR1 SGHAT, CDR2 FQNNGV. V lost 5 bases to trimming and J lost 3 bases, with 11 bases between them. This CDR3 has 14 residues. CDR3 bases: TGTGCCAGCAGCCGCAGGACTAGTGGAAACACCATATATTTT. Protein sequence: CASSRRTSGNTIYF.

The gene calls are TRBV7-9 and TRBJ1-2; D is perhaps TRBD1 (6 bases). Trimming removed 4 bases from V and 7 bases from J, with 16 bases in between. The germline gives CDR1 SEHNR, CDR2 FQNEAQ (reference sequence). This CDR3 has 14 residues. The CDR3 reads CASSSDSLLGGYTF. The CDR3 DNA reads as TGTGCCAGCAGCTCGGACAGTCTCCTAGGTGGCTACACCTTC.

V gene TRBV6-5 combines with J gene TRBJ1-4; maybe TRBD1 (6 bases). Germline CDR1 MNHEY, CDR2 SVGAGI. This CDR3 is built from 15 residues. V lost 0 bases, J lost 4 bases, and 9 bases lay in between. The CDR3 coding sequence is TGTGCCAGCAGTTACTCGGGGGCTTTTAATGAAAAACTGTTTTTT. Translated, it gives CASSYSGAFNEKLFF.

This chain links TRBV9 with TRBJ2-3; 10 bases are a match to TRBD2. The CDR3 is made up of 18 amino acids. The germline gives CDR1 SGDLS, CDR2 YYNGEE. J gave up 6 bases and V 0 bases, and 13 bases lay outside the gene matches. The CDR3 sequence is CASSVGGGRAGGIDTQYF. As DNA, the CDR3 is TGTGCCAGCAGCGTAGGAGGAGGGAGAGCGGGGGGGATCGATACGCAGTATTTT.

The chain combines TRBV6-1 with TRBJ1-2, with D perhaps matching TRBD1 (6 bases). CDR3 size: 15 residues. Germline assignment: CDR1 MNHNS and CDR2 SASEGT. The CDR3 DNA sequence: TGTGTCAGTTCACCCAACAGGGTGGACGTCTATGGCTACACCTTC. Translated, it gives CVSSPNRVDVYGYTF.

V usage is TRBV28 and J usage is TRBJ2-3; 7 bases line up with TRBD2. Germline-derived CDR1 and CDR2 are MDHEN and SYDVKM. This CDR3 is built from 17 residues. V lost 6 bases and J lost 2; bases outside the gene matches: 14. In nucleotides, the CDR3 is TGTGCCAGCAGAGTCCACACGGGGGGAGAGGACACAGATACGCAGTATTTT. The encoded protein is CASRVHTGGEDTDTQYF.

V is TRBV7-2 and J is TRBJ1-4, with 8 bases lining up with TRBD1. CDR1 and CDR2 from the germline V gene are SGHTA and FQGNSA. V dropped 5 bases and J dropped 2; count of bases not matched to a gene: 10. This CDR3 has 17 residues. CDR3 coding DNA: TGTGCCAGCAGCCCCGGCAGGGGGCGGGCGACTAATGAAAAACTGTTTTTT. It translates to CASSPGRGRATNEKLFF.

Turning to this clone: The same CDR3 also results from other DNA sequences found in this sample. The chain links TRBV6-1 to TRBJ2-7; 10 positions match TRBD1. Germline CDR1 reads MNHNS; CDR2 reads SASEGT. The CDR3 runs 12 residues. Here the CDR3 reads CASDRGQYEQYV. CDR3 DNA sequence: TGTGCCAGTGACAGGGGGCAGTACGAGCAATACGTC.

The chain uses TRBV7-8 and TRBJ1-2; D remains ambiguous. The germline CDR1 and CDR2 sequences are SGHVS and FQNEAQ. Trimming cost V 5 bases and J 2 bases, with 18 bases left between them. This CDR3 is 16 amino acids long. The CDR3 sequence: CASSQGISGGNYGYTF. The CDR3 coding sequence is TGTGCCAGCAGCCAAGGGATTTCGGGCGGGAACTATGGCTACACCTTC.

The chain couples TRBV7-9 to TRBJ2-2; the D is unclear. V lost 2 bases, J lost 8 bases, and 3 bases lay in between. The CDR3 length is 11 residues. Germline V gene lookup returns CDR1 SEHNR and CDR2 FQNEAQ (reference sequence). The CDR3 coding sequence is TGTGCCAGCAGCTTACGGGGGGAGCTGTTTTTT. It encodes CASSLRGELFF.

Written as DNA, the CDR3 is TGTGCCAGCAGCCATACAGGGGCTGATGGCTACACCTTC. Translation: CASSHTGADGYTF. The chain links TRBV7-9 to TRBJ1-2; 7 bases fit TRBD1. CDR1 and CDR2 (germline): SEHNR, FQNEAQ (reference sequence). This CDR3 comprises 13 residues. The trim removed 5 bases at V and 6 bases at J, leaving 6 bases unmatched.

The chain is built from TRBV18 and TRBJ1-2; TRBD1 aligns across 7 bases. The ends lost 3 bases at V and 4 bases at J; junction bases unmatched: 11. The CDR3 runs 16 residues. Germline V CDR1 and CDR2: KGHSH, LQKENI. The CDR3 nucleotides are TGTGCCAGCTCACCGTTACCCCCGGGACAGTCCTATGGCTACACCTTC. This encodes CASSPLPPGQSYGYTF.

The V call is TRBV9, the J call TRBJ1-2, with 7 nucleotides matching TRBD1. The V gene end was trimmed by 5 bases and the J gene end by 6 bases; junction bases not matched to a gene: 10. The CDR3 sequence is 14 residues long. From germline, CDR1 is SGDLS and CDR2 YYNGEE. CDR3 nucleotide sequence: TGTGCCAGCAGAGCCGGGACAGTCGTAGATGGCTACACCTTC. This translates into CASRAGTVVDGYTF.

The chain joins TRBV6-1 to TRBJ2-1; 8 nucleotides match TRBD1. Trimming took 8 bases from V and 4 from J; bases not matched to a gene: 7. CDR3 length: 14 amino acids. Looked up from germline, CDR1 is MNHNS and CDR2 is SASEGT. CDR3 sequence (DNA): TGTGCCAGCGTTTTTAGACAGGGGTACAATGAGCAGTTCTTC. It is translated as CASVFRQGYNEQFF.

The V call is TRBV6-6, the J call TRBJ2-1; TRBD2 is a possible D gene (6 bases). The CDR3 spans 14 residues. In germline, CDR1 is MNHNY, CDR2 SVGAGI (reference sequence). Trimming pared 6 bases from V and 5 bases from J, leaving 14 bases between. CDR3 amino acids: CASSWTGVDNEQFF. CDR3 bases: TGTGCCAGCAGCTGGACGGGGGTAGACAATGAGCAGTTCTTC.

V is TRBV5-1 and J is TRBJ2-5; 9 bases map to TRBD1. Trimming took 3 bases from V and 4 from J; bases not matched to a gene: 10. This CDR3 comprises 16 residues. Germline V gives CDR1 SGHRS, CDR2 YFSETQ. The CDR3 reads CASSWGGQGVAETQYF. The CDR3 coding sequence is TGCGCCAGCAGCTGGGGGGGACAGGGAGTCGCAGAGACCCAGTACTTC.

The table lists this clone with a count of one. The chain recombines TRBV2 with TRBJ1-5; D call uncertain. Trimming pared 10 bases from V and 0 bases from J, leaving 10 bases between. Germline V gives CDR1 SNHLY, CDR2 FYNNEI. This CDR3 is 13 amino acids long. CDR3 loop: CATTTDSNQPQHF. The DNA for the CDR3 is TGTGCCACAACCACAGATAGCAATCAGCCCCAGCATTTT.

The chain couples TRBV9 to TRBJ2-1; 11 nucleotides agree with TRBD1. CDR3 length: 15 amino acids. Germline lookup yields CDR1 SGDLS and CDR2 YYNGEE. V trimming: 7 bases; J trimming: 4 bases; junction bases outside the gene matches: 7. The DNA for the CDR3 is TGTGCCAGCTACAGGACAGGGGGCGTTTACAATGAGCAGTTCTTC. It encodes CASYRTGGVYNEQFF.

This clone appeared a few times. The J gene is TRBJ2-1, the V gene TRBV19, with D perhaps TRBD1 (5 bases). CDR3 size: 13 residues. The germline V gene encodes CDR1 LNHDA and CDR2 SQIVND (reference sequence). V lost 4 bases, J lost 3 bases, and 7 bases lay in between. CDR3 protein: CASSKQVYNEQFF. CDR3 nucleotide sequence: TGTGCCAGTAGTAAACAGGTCTACAATGAGCAGTTCTTC.

The chain has TRBV5-4 and TRBJ1-2; TRBD1 might be the D (5 bases). Looked up from germline, CDR1 is SGHNT and CDR2 is YYREEE (reference sequence). V was clipped by 2 bases and J by 8 bases, with 13 bases between them. This CDR3 has 13 amino acids. The CDR3 sequence: CASSFGQGKGYTF. The CDR3 region has the DNA TGTGCCAGCAGCTTCGGGCAGGGTAAAGGCTACACCTTC.

The chain is built from TRBV7-3 and TRBJ2-5, with 9 bases that match TRBD2. V shed 2 bases and J 5 bases; nucleotides not matched to a gene: 6. The CDR3 has 15 residues. The germline CDR1 and CDR2 sequences are SGHTA and FQGTGA. CDR3 residues: CASSLRRGGEETQYF. The CDR3 bases are TGTGCCAGCAGCTTACGGCGGGGGGGGGAGGAGACCCAGTACTTC. The variable domain in full, completed from reference TRBV7-3 and TRBJ2-5, reads GAGVSQTPSNKVTEKGKYVELRCDPISGHTALYWYRQSLGQGPEFLIYFQGTGAADDSGLPNDRFFAVRPEGSVSTLKIQRTERGDSAVYLCASSLRRGGEETQYFGPGTRLLVL.

The chain is built from TRBV27 and TRBJ2-3; maybe TRBD2 (7 bases). This CDR3 has 14 amino acids. Trimming removed 5 bases from V and 4 bases from J, with 13 bases in between. Germline CDR1 MNHEY, CDR2 SMNVEV (reference sequence). In DNA, the CDR3 is TGTGCCAGCAGTGGGGGGGGCTTGGCAGATACGCAGTATTTT. As protein: CASSGGGLADTQYF.

The V call is TRBV5-4, the J call TRBJ2-5; tentatively, D is TRBD1 (6 bases). The CDR3 length is 13 residues. The germline V and J ends were trimmed by 3 bases and 2 bases, with 8 bases remaining between them. Germline loops: CDR1 SGHNT, CDR2 YYREEE (reference sequence). As DNA, the CDR3 is TGTGCCAGCAGCTGGCAGGGGCAAGAGACCCAGTACTTC. Translated, it gives CASSWQGQETQYF.